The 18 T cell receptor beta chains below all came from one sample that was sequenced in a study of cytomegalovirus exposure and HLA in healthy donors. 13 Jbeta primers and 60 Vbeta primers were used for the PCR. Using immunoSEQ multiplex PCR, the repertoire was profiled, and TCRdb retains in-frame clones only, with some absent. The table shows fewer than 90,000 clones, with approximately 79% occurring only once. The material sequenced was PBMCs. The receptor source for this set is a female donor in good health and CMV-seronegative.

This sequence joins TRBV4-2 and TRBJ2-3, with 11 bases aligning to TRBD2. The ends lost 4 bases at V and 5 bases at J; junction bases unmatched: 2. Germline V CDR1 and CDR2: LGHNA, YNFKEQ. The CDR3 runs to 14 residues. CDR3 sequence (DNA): TGTGCCAGCAGCCCCGGGACTAGCGGAGATACGCAGTATTTT. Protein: CASSPGTSGDTQYF.

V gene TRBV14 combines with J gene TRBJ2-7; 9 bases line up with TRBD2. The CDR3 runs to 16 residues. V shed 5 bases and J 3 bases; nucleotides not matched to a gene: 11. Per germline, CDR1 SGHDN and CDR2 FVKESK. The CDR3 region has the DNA TGTGCCAGCAGCACACCCCCCGGGACTAGCAGCTACGAGCAGTACTTC. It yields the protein CASSTPPGTSSYEQYF. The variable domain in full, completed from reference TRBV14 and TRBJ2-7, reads EAGVTQFPSHSVIEKGQTVTLRCDPISGHDNLYWYRRVMGKEIKFLLHFVKESKQDESGMPNNRFLAERTGGTYSTLKVQPAELEDSGVYFCASSTPPGTSSYEQYFGPGTRLTVT.

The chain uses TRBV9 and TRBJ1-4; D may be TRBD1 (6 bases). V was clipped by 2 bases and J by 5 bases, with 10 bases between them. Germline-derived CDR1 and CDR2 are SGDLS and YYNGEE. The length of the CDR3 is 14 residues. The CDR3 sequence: CASSVDDRNEKLFF. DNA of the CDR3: TGTGCCAGCAGCGTGGATGACAGGAATGAAAAACTGTTTTTT.

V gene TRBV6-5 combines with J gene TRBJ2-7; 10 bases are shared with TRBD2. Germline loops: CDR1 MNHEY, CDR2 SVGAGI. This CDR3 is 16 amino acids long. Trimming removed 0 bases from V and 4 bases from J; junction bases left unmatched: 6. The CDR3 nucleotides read TGTGCCAGCAGTTACTCTTCTAGCGGGAGAACATACGAGCAGTACTTC. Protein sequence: CASSYSSSGRTYEQYF.

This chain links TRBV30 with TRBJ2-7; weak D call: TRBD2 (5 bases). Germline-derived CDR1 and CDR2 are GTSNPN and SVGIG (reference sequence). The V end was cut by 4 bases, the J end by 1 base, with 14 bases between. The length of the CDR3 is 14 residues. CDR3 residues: CAWNGGERSYEQYF. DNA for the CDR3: TGTGCCTGGAACGGTGGAGAGCGGTCCTACGAGCAGTACTTC. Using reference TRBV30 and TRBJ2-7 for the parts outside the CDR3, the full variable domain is SQTIHQWPATLVQPVGSPLSLECTVEGTSNPNLYWYRQAAGRGLQLLFYSVGIGQISSEVPQNLSASRPQDRQFILSSKKLLLSDSGFYLCAWNGGERSYEQYFGPGTRLTVT.

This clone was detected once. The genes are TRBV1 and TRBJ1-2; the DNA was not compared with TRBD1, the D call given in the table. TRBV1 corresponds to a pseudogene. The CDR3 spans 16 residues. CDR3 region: CTSSQDRFRVSHGYTF. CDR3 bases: TGCACCAGCAGCCAAGATCGTTTCAGGGTTAGTCATGGCTACACCTTC.

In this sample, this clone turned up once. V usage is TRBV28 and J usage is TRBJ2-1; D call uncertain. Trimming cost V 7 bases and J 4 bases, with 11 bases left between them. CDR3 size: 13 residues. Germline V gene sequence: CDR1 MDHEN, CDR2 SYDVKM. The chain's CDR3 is CASIENRYNEQFF. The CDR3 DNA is TGTGCCAGCATAGAGAACCGGTACAATGAGCAGTTCTTC. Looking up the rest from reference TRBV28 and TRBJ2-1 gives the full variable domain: DVKVTQSSRYLVKRTGEKVFLECVQDMDHENMFWYRQDPGLGLRLIYFSYDVKMKEKGDIPEGYSVSREKKERFSLILESASTNQTSMYLCASIENRYNEQFFGPGTRLTVL.

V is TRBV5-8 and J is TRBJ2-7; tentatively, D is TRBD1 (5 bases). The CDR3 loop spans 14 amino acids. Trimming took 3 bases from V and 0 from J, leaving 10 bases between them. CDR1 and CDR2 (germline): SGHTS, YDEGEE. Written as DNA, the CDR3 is TGTGCCAGCAGCTGGGTAAGGGGCTCCTACGAGCAGTACTTC. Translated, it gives CASSWVRGSYEQYF.

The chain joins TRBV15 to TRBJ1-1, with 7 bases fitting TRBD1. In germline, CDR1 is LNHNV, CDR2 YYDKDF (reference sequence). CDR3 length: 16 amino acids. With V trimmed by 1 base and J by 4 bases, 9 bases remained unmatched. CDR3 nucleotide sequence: TGTGCCACCAGCAGAGGAGGGGGCGCGTCGGTCACTGAAGCTTTCTTT. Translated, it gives CATSRGGGASVTEAFF.

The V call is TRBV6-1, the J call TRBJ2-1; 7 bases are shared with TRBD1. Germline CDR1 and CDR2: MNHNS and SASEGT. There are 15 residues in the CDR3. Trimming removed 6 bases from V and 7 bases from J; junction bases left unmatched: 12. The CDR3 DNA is TGTGCCAGCAGCAGGGGGACAGCTAACCTAAATGAGCAGTTCTTC. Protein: CASSRGTANLNEQFF.

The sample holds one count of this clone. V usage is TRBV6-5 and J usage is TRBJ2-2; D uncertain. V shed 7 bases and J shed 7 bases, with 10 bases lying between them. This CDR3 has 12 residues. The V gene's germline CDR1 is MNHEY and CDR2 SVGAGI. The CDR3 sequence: CASTQSGGELFF. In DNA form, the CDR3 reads TGTGCCAGCACTCAATCCGGCGGGGAGCTGTTTTTT.

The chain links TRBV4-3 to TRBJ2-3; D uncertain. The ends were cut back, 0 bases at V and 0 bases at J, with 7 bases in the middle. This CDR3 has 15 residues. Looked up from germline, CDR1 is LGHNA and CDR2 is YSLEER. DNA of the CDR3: TGCGCCAGCAGCCAAGATGACGGGAGCACAGATACGCAGTATTTT. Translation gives CASSQDDGSTDTQYF.

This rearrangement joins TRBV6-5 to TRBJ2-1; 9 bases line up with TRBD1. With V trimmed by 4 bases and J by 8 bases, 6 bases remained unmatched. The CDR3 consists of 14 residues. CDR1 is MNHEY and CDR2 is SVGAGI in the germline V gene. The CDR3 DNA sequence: TGTGCCAGCAGTTTCGGGACAGGGCGGTATGAGCAGTTCTTC. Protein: CASSFGTGRYEQFF.

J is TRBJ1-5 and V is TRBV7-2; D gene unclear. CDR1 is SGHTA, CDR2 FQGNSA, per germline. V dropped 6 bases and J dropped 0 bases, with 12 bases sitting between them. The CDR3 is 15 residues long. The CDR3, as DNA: TGTGCCAGCAGTCAAGGACGGGATAGCAATCAGCCCCAGCATTTT. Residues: CASSQGRDSNQPQHF.

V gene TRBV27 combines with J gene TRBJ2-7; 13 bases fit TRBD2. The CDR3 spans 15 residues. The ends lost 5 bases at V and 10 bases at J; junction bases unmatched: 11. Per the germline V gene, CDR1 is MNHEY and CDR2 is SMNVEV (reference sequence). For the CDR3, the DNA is TGTGCCAGCAGTCCAGAATTCGGACTAGCGGGAGTACAGTACTTC. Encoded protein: CASSPEFGLAGVQYF.

CDR3 DNA: TGTGCCAGCAGCGGACACCGGCCCCCCCTGCGCACTGAAGCTTTCTTT. This sequence encodes CASSGHRPPLRTEAFF. The J gene is TRBJ1-1, the V gene TRBV21-1; the table's TRBD1 call for D was not verified on the DNA. TRBV21-1 has pseudogene status. This CDR3 has 16 residues.

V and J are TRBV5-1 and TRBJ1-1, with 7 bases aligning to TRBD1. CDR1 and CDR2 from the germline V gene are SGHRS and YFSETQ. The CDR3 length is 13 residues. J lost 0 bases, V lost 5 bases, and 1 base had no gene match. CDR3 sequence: CASRQGVNTEAFF. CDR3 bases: TGCGCCAGCAGGCAGGGGGTGAACACTGAAGCTTTCTTT.

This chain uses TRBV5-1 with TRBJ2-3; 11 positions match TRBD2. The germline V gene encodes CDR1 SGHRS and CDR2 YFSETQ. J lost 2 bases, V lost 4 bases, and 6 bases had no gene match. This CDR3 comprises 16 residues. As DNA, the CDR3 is TGCGCCAGCAGCAGTAGCGGGAGGGATGACACAGATACGCAGTATTTT. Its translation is CASSSSGRDDTDTQYF. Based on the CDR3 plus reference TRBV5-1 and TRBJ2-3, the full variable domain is KAGVTQTPRYLIKTRGQQVTLSCSPISGHRSVSWYQQTPGQGLQFLFEYFSETQRNKGNFPGRFSGRQFSNSRSEMNVSTLELGDSALYLCASSSSGRDDTDTQYFGPGTRLTVL.